This entry features one TCR beta chain sequence. Sequencing was performed with immunoSEQ multiplex PCR; in TCRdb, only in-frame clones are kept and a portion is missing. The profile shows tens of thousands of clones, 70% to 85% of them singletons. The sample belongs to a study of blood T cell repertoires in COVID-19. V dropped 10 bases and J dropped 3; count of bases not matched to a gene: 35. The CDR3 runs 22 residues. The V and J genes are TRBV23-1 and TRBJ1-2; TRBD1 aligns across 7 bases. TRBV23-1 is annotated as an ORF whose role is uncertain. The sequenced sample consisted of peripheral blood. This receptor was identified in an older woman with acute or convalescent COVID-19. CDR3 sequence reads: CATSDRVSAGGWGGFEDYGYTF. The CDR3 DNA reads TGCGCCACCTCCGACAGGGTATCCGCCGGGGGCTGGGGTGGGTTCGAAGACTATGGCTACACCTTC.